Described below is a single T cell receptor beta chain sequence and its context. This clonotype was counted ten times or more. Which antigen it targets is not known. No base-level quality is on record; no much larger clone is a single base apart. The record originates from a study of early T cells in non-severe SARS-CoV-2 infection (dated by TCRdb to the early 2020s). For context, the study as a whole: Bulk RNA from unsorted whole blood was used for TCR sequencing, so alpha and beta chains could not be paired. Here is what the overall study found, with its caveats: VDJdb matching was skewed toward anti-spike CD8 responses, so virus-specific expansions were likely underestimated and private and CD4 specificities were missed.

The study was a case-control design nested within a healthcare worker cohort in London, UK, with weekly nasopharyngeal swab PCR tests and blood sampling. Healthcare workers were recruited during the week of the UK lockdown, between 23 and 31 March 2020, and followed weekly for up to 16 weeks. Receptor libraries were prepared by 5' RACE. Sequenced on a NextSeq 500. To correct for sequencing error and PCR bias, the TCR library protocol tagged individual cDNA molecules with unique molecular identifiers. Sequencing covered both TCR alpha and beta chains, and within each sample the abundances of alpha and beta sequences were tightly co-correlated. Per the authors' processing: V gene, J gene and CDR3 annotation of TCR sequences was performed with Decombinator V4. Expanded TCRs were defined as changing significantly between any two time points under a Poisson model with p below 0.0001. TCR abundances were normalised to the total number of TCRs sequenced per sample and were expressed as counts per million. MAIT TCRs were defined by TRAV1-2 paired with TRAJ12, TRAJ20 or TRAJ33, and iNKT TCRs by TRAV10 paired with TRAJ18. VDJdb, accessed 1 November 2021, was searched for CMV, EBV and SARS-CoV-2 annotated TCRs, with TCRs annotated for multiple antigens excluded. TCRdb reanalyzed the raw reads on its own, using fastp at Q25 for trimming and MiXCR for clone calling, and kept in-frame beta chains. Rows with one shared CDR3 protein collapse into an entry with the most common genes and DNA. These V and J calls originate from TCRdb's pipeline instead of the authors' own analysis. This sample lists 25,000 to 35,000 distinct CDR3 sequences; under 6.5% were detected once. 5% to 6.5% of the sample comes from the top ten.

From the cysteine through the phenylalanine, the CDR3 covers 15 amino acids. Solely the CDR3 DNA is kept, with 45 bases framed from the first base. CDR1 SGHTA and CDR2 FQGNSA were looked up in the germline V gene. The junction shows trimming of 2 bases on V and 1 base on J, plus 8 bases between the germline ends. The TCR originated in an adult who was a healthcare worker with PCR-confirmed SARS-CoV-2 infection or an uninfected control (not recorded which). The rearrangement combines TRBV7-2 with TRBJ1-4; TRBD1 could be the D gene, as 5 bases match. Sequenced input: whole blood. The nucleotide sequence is TGTGCCAGCAGCTTACAGAGGGGAACTAATGAAAAACTGTTTTTT. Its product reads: CASSLQRGTNEKLFF.